This note documents a single TCR beta chain sequence. This sample stems from a study of blood T cell repertoires in COVID-19. Study context: Acute-phase and convalescent COVID-19 samples originated in the United States, Italy and Spain. Sample material is recorded as cDNA or gDNA derived from T cells, B-cell-depleted T cells, or PBMCs.

The Seattle patients, enrolled during active infection, were followed longitudinally. In the original processing: Using reference gene primer amplification, nucleated cell counts were estimated. Assay: immunoSEQ multiplex PCR; the TCRdb copy retains only in-frame clones and omits some. The DNA was the basis for D and trimming; V, J and clone size are from that table. Among about 200,000 clones, 80% to 95% were seen once, and the ten largest hold about 0.8%. The germline gives CDR1 SGHVS, CDR2 FQNEAQ. V dropped 6 bases and J dropped 10; count of bases not matched to a gene: 18. This CDR3 has 16 residues.

The sequencing input was peripheral blood. This TCR came from a man aged 60-69 years with COVID-19, enrolled during active disease. V is TRBV7-8 and J is TRBJ2-1; TRBD2 matches 7 bases. The CDR3 DNA reads as TGTGCCAGCAGGGATCTTAGGGGAGGGCCTAGGGAGGAGCAGTTCTTC. Translated: CASRDLRGGPREEQFF.